What follows is one T cell receptor beta chain and its context. Its specificity is unknown. Vbeta (60) and Jbeta (13) primers were used in the PCR. Profiling relied on immunoSEQ multiplex PCR, and the TCRdb table lists in-frame clones only, not all of them. The table lists approximately 170,000 clones, around 62% of them singletons. This sample stems from a study of cytomegalovirus exposure and HLA in healthy donors. Overall study findings and caveats: Analyses of presence and absence presupposed an approximately uniform sequencing depth across donors.

This clonotype was sampled from a man aged 35 to 55 in good health and CMV-seronegative. Sequencing was performed on PBMCs.

The CDR3 region is CASSPGRGPYEQYF. The CDR3 region has the DNA TGTGCCAGCTCACCGGGCAGGGGCCCCTACGAGCAGTACTTC. The genes are TRBV18 and TRBJ2-5; tentative D call: TRBD1 (6 bases). TRBJ2-7 matches the DNA end more closely, so the J call is doubtful. This CDR3 has 14 residues. Germline-derived CDR1 and CDR2 are KGHSH and LQKENI.